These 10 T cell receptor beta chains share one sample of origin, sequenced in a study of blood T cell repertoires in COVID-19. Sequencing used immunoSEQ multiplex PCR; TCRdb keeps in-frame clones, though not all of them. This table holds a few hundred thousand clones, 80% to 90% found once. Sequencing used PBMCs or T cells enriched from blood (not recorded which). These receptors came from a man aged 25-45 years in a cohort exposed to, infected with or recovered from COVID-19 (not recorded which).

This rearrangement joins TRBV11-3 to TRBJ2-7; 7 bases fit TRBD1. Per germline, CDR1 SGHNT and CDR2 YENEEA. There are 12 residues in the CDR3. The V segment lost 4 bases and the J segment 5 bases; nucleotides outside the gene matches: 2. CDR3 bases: TGTGCCAGCAGCTCGACAGGGAACGAGCAGTACTTC. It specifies CASSSTGNEQYF.

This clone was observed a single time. The CDR3, as DNA: TGTGCCACCACAGGGGATCTGAGCTATGGCTACACCTTC. Residues: CATTGDLSYGYTF. V gene TRBV10-3 combines with J gene TRBJ1-2; 7 positions match TRBD1. In germline, CDR1 is ENHRY, CDR2 SYGVKD. CDR3 length: 13 amino acids. With 10 bases clipped from V and 4 bases from J, the junction kept 9 bases outside the gene matches.

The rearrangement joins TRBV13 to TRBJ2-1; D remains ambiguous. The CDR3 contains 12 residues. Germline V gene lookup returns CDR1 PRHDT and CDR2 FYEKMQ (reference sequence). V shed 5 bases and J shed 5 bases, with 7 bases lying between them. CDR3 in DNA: TGTGCCAGCAGCCAAACTAACAATGAGCAGTTCTTC. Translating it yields CASSQTNNEQFF.

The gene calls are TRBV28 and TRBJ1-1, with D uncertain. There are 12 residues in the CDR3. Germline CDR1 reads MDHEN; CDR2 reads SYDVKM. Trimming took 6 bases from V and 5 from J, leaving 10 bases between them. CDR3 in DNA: TGTGCCAGCAGCCCCCCCAGGACTGAAGCTTTCTTT. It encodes CASSPPRTEAFF.

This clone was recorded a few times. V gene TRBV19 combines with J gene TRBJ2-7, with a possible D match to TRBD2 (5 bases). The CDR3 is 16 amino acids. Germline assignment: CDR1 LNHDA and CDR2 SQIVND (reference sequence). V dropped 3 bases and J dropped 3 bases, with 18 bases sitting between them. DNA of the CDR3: TGTGCCAGTAGTATCCGTCGGGAAAAAGGGCTCTACGAGCAGTACTTC. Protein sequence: CASSIRREKGLYEQYF.

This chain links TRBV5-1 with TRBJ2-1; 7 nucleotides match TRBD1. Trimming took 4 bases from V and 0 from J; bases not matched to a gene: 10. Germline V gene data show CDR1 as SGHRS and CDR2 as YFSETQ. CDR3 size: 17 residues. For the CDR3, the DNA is TGCGCCAGCAGCACAACGGGCAGGGGGTCCTCCTACAATGAGCAGTTCTTC. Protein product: CASSTTGRGSSYNEQFF.

CDR3 amino acids: CASSPRVSGDEQYF. The CDR3 nucleotides are TGTGCCAGCTCACCAAGGGTGTCAGGGGACGAGCAGTACTTC. This chain connects TRBV18 to TRBJ2-7; the D gene is possibly TRBD1 (6 bases). The CDR3 runs to 14 residues. Germline CDR1 KGHSH, CDR2 LQKENI. The V end lost 2 bases, the J end lost 5 bases, and 13 bases lay between the germline ends.

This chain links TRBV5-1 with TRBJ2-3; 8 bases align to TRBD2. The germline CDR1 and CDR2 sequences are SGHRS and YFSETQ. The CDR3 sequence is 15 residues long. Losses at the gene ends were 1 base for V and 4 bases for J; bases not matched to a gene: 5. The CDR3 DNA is TGCGCCAGCAGCTTGCTAGCGGGTAGTGCAGATACGCAGTATTTT. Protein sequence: CASSLLAGSADTQYF.

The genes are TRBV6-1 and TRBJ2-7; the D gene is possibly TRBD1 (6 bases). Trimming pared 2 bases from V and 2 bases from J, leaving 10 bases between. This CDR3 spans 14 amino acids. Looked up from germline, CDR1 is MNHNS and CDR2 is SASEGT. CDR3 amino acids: CASSEPGQTYEQYF. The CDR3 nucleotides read TGTGCCAGCAGTGAACCGGGACAAACCTACGAGCAGTACTTC.

In DNA, the CDR3 is TGTGCTAGTGGTTCGTACGATGCTGACAGCCACAATCAGCCCCAGCATTTT. Amino acids: CASGSYDADSHNQPQHF. The rearrangement joins TRBV12-5 to TRBJ1-5; tentative D call: TRBD1 (5 bases). Trimming removed 4 bases from V and 3 bases from J, with 19 bases in between. Germline V gene sequence: CDR1 LGHNT, CDR2 FRNRAP. The CDR3 is 17 residues long.